The next 27 T cell receptor beta chains were all read from a single sample in a study of regulatory T cells in long-lasting Graves disease. Construction of the TCR beta libraries employed iRepertoire HTBI primers in conjunction with Arm-PCR of CDR3 regions. MiXCR, run by TCRdb on the multiplex PCR reads, gives a single entry per CDR3 protein. The sample lists 250,000 to 300,000 distinct CDR3 sequences, around 18% seen once, with approximately 15% in the top ten. Stated time point: newly diagnosed GD, antithyroid drugs for less than 3 months. PBMC RNA was the source of the TCR library. Another study also made use of these data, one on T cells in Graves' hyperthyroidism and ophthalmopathy.

This material consisted of peripheral blood mononuclear cells (PBMCs), taken at new diagnosis, from a patient treated with antithyroid drugs. These receptors were collected from a woman between 25 and 40 years old with Graves disease.

This clonotype has only one observation. The gene calls are TRBV7-3 and TRBJ2-7, with 9 bases identical to TRBD1. Germline CDR1 reads SGHTA; CDR2 reads FQGTGA. The CDR3 covers 15 residues. V trimming: 2 bases; J trimming: 2 bases; junction bases outside the gene matches: 4. CDR3 sequence (DNA): TGTGCCAGCAGCTTACAGGGACAGGGTGCCTACGAGCAGTACTTC. Translated, it gives CASSLQGQGAYEQYF.

Many counts were recorded for this clonotype. The V and J genes are TRBV29-1 and TRBJ2-1; 7 positions agree with TRBD1. CDR1 and CDR2 (germline): SQVTM, ANQGSEA. J lost 9 bases, V lost 8 bases, and 7 bases had no gene match. The CDR3 covers 11 residues. CDR3 nucleotide sequence: TGCAGCACGGGGACAGTTGGTGAGCAGTTCTTC. Translating it yields CSTGTVGEQFF.

To note about this clonotype: It may be a read error: a sequence one base away is much more abundant. The chain couples TRBV7-9 to TRBJ2-1; the D is unclear. Trimming left V 8 bases short and J 9 bases short, with 23 bases between. The CDR3 is 15 amino acids. Germline loops: CDR1 SEHNR, CDR2 FQNEAQ (reference sequence). The chain's CDR3 is CASGSYKLLMGEQFF. In DNA form, the CDR3 reads TGTGCCAGCGGCTCCTATAAACTACTGATGGGTGAGCAGTTCTTC.

Ten or more counts support this clonotype. The chain combines TRBV24-1 with TRBJ1-2; TRBD1 matches 9 bases. Losses at the gene ends were 7 bases for V and 8 bases for J; bases not matched to a gene: 4. The germline CDR1 and CDR2 sequences are KGHDR and SFDVKD. The CDR3 spans 12 residues. CDR3: CATRDRGGGYTF. CDR3 coding DNA: TGTGCCACCAGGGACAGGGGTGGCGGCTACACCTTC.

This clonotype has at least ten counts. The chain is built from TRBV6-5 and TRBJ1-2; the D is unclear. V lost 0 bases and J lost 2, with 10 bases in between. CDR1 MNHEY and CDR2 SVGAGI come from the germline V gene. The CDR3 has 15 residues. CDR3 residues: CASSYSGSSNYGYTF. CDR3 nucleotides: TGTGCCAGCAGTTACTCCGGGTCGTCCAACTATGGCTACACCTTC.

This clonotype occurred many times. The rearrangement joins TRBV3-1 to TRBJ1-1; 7 nucleotides match TRBD1. V shed 4 bases and J 4 bases; nucleotides not matched to a gene: 3. The CDR3 length is 13 residues. Germline loops: CDR1 LGHDT, CDR2 YNNKEL (reference sequence). CDR3 protein: CASSRQGFTEAFF. DNA of the CDR3: TGTGCCAGCAGCCGACAGGGTTTCACTGAAGCTTTCTTT.

Remarks on this clonotype: One base separates it from a far larger clone, so it is likely a read error. The V and J genes are TRBV11-1 and TRBJ2-5; D is uncertain. V lost 2 bases and J 4 bases, leaving 14 bases between the germline ends. This CDR3 is 15 amino acids long. Germline V lookup: CDR1 SGHAT, CDR2 FQDESV (reference sequence). CDR3 coding DNA: TGTGCCAGCAGCTTAACTGGGTCCCAGGCAGAGACCCAGTACTTC. Translated, it gives CASSLTGSQAETQYF.

This clonotype came up once. A much larger clone is a single base away; this may be a read error. V is TRBV9 and J is TRBJ2-6, with TRBD2 matching 8 bases. Germline V gene lookup returns CDR1 SGDLS and CDR2 YYNGEE. CDR3 length equals 16 residues. The V and J ends lost 3 bases and 2 bases, in that order; junction bases with no gene match: 4. The CDR3: CASSAPGGTGANVLTF. The CDR3 DNA sequence: TGTGCCAGCAGCGCCCCGGGAGGGACTGGGGCCAACGTCCTGACTTTC.

This clonotype was counted at least ten times. DNA for the CDR3: TGTGCCAGCAGCTTAATCTCCGCGGGCCGGTGGGAAAAACTGTTTTTT. This translates into CASSLISAGRWEKLFF. J is TRBJ1-4 and V is TRBV7-2; D unresolved. Trimming cost V 2 bases and J 8 bases, with 18 bases left between them. Germline V CDR1 and CDR2: SGHTA, FQGNSA. CDR3 length: 16 amino acids.

V usage is TRBV6-2 or TRBV6-3 and J usage is TRBJ1-2; 8 bases are a match to TRBD1. J was trimmed by 4 bases and V by 6 bases; bases with no gene match: 10. The germline gives CDR1 MNHEY, CDR2 SVGEGT. This CDR3 is 15 amino acids long. For the CDR3, the DNA is TGTGCCAGCAGCGGAGGACAGGGTTTTAGCTATGGCTACACCTTC. Its translation is CASSGGQGFSYGYTF.

At least ten counts were recorded for this clonotype. The genes are TRBV18 and TRBJ2-3; D is perhaps TRBD2 (7 bases). Germline CDR1 is KGHSH and CDR2 is LQKENI. V gave up 3 bases and J gave up 5 bases, with 12 bases separating them. CDR3 length: 14 amino acids. This CDR3 reads CASSPWGGKDTQYF. The CDR3 bases are TGTGCCAGCTCACCGTGGGGGGGCAAAGATACGCAGTATTTT.

This clonotype showed up many times. The chain joins TRBV6-1 to TRBJ1-6, with 8 bases identical to TRBD1. CDR3 length equals 16 residues. V shed 4 bases and J 7 bases; nucleotides not matched to a gene: 9. The germline V gene has CDR1 MNHNS and CDR2 SASEGT. CDR3 sequence reads: CASSALFGTGNSPLHF. Written as DNA, the CDR3 is TGTGCCAGCAGTGCCTTATTCGGGACAGGCAATTCACCCCTCCACTTT.

This clonotype was detected many times. The rearrangement uses TRBV20-1 and TRBJ1-4; D gene unclear. The V end was cut by 0 bases, the J end by 5 bases, with 7 bases between. Germline CDR1 is DFQATT and CDR2 is SNEGSKA (reference sequence). The CDR3 is made up of 13 amino acids. The CDR3 DNA reads as TGCAGTGCTAGAGATCGAAGAAATGAAAAACTGTTTTTT. Translated: CSARDRRNEKLFF.

A remark on this clonotype: A much larger clone lies one base from this, so it may be a read error. V and J are TRBV4-1 and TRBJ2-3; D remains unclear. V dropped 8 bases and J dropped 2 bases, with 17 bases sitting between them. The CDR3 is 15 amino acids. From germline, CDR1 is MGHRA and CDR2 YSYEKL. CDR3 bases: TGCGCCAGCGGCCGGAATGGCATCCCCACAGATACGCAGTATTTT. Amino acids: CASGRNGIPTDTQYF.

There are many counts of this clonotype. The chain carries TRBV7-2 and TRBJ2-1, with D possibly being TRBD1 (6 bases). Germline loops: CDR1 SGHTA, CDR2 FQGNSA. V lost 5 bases and J 10 bases, leaving 15 bases between the germline ends. The CDR3 covers 13 residues. In DNA form, the CDR3 reads TGTGCCAGCAGCATTCTCAGACAGGCCGAGCAGTTCTTC. This translates into CASSILRQAEQFF.

This clonotype was seen at least ten times. The chain combines TRBV20-1 with TRBJ1-4; D not certain. Germline lookup yields CDR1 DFQATT and CDR2 SNEGSKA (reference sequence). V was clipped by 4 bases and J by 8 bases, with 11 bases between them. The CDR3 length is 12 residues. The CDR3 reads CSANPRREKLFF. The CDR3 nucleotides are TGCAGTGCTAACCCTAGGCGGGAAAAACTGTTTTTT.

This clonotype came up many times. The V gene is TRBV7-2, the J gene TRBJ1-3, with 8 bases identical to TRBD1. Germline CDR1 SGHTA, CDR2 FQGNSA. The J segment lost 4 bases and the V segment lost 5 bases, leaving 10 bases of the junction unmatched. The length of the CDR3 is 16 residues. In DNA form, the CDR3 reads TGTGCCAGCAGCCTAGACGACAGGGGTGACGGAAACACCATATATTTT. This translates into CASSLDDRGDGNTIYF. The full variable domain, in which reference TRBV7-2 and TRBJ1-3 provide the parts outside the CDR3, is GAGVSQSPSNKVTEKGKDVELRCDPISGHTALYWYRQSLGQGLEFLIYFQGNSAPDKSGLPSDRFSAERTGGSVSTLTIQRTQQEDSAVYLCASSLDDRGDGNTIYFGEGSWLTVV.

The chain uses TRBV9 and TRBJ2-4; 8 bases line up with TRBD1. The length of the CDR3 is 14 residues. Germline-derived CDR1 and CDR2 are SGDLS and YYNGEE. J lost 8 bases, V lost 3 bases, and 7 bases had no gene match. The CDR3 reads CASSAGQGRDIQYF. CDR3 in DNA: TGTGCCAGCAGCGCTGGACAGGGAAGGGACATTCAGTACTTC. Combining the CDR3 with reference TRBV9 and TRBJ2-4 gives the whole variable domain DSGVTQTPKHLITATGQRVTLRCSPRSGDLSVYWYQQSLDQGLQFLIQYYNGEERAKGNILERFSAQQFPDLHSELNLSSLELGDSALYFCASSAGQGRDIQYFGAGTRLSVL.

The chain uses TRBV5-6 and TRBJ1-4; tentative D call: TRBD1 (6 bases). The CDR3 loop spans 16 amino acids. With 4 bases removed from V and 6 bases from J, the gap between germline ends came to 19 bases. CDR1 is SGHDT, CDR2 YYEEEE, per germline. Here the CDR3 reads CASSRLAGVNHEKLFF. Written as DNA, the CDR3 is TGTGCCAGCAGCCGCCTAGCAGGGGTTAATCATGAAAAACTGTTTTTT.

Remarks on this clonotype: A much larger clone lies a single base off, so this may be a read error. The V and J genes are TRBV5-6 and TRBJ2-5; TRBD1 agrees at 8 bases. CDR1 and CDR2 from the germline V gene are SGHDT and YYEEEE. Trimming cost V 6 bases and J 1 base; bases outside gene matches: 14. The CDR3 runs 17 residues. The CDR3 protein is CASNGRWVGQGQETQYF. The CDR3 region has the DNA TGTGCCAGCAACGGAAGGTGGGTCGGACAGGGCCAAGAGACCCAGTACTTC.

The chain employs TRBV12-3 or TRBV12-4 and TRBJ2-7; D uncertain. V was pared by 1 base and J by 2 bases, with 18 bases between. The CDR3 totals 17 residues. Here the CDR3 reads CASSLGHGPYSTYEQYF. As DNA, the CDR3 is TGTGCCAGCAGTTTAGGGCACGGTCCTTACAGCACCTACGAGCAGTACTTC.

This clonotype has at least ten counts. CDR3 bases: TGTGCCAGCAGCTTGTGGAACTTTGAAGCTTTCTTT. Amino acids: CASSLWNFEAFF. The chain is built from TRBV7-2 and TRBJ1-1; D gene unclear. Trimming left V 3 bases short and J 7 bases short, with 9 bases between. The CDR3 length is 12 residues. Germline V CDR1 and CDR2: SGHTA, FQGNSA.

This clonotype was found many times. The rearrangement joins TRBV10-2 to TRBJ1-6, with D perhaps TRBD1 (6 bases). Trimming removed 4 bases from V and 7 bases from J, with 11 bases in between. Germline V CDR1 and CDR2: WSHSY, SAAADI. The CDR3 extends over 14 amino acids. The CDR3 is CASSAGHRNSPLHF. The CDR3 DNA follows: TGCGCCAGCAGTGCGGGACATCGGAATTCACCCCTCCACTTT.

The sample holds a few counts of this clonotype. This sequence joins TRBV6-2 or TRBV6-3 and TRBJ1-2, with TRBD1 identical over 9 bases. This CDR3 contains 14 residues. With V trimmed by 3 bases and J by 8 bases, 7 bases remained unmatched. Germline CDR1 reads MNHEY; CDR2 reads SVGEGT. The CDR3 DNA follows: TGTGCCAGCAGTTATGCGGGACAGGGTGGCGGCTACACCTTC. It translates to CASSYAGQGGGYTF.

In the case of this clonotype: This may stem from a read error, because a much larger clone lies one nucleotide away. V and J are TRBV5-6 and TRBJ2-1; TRBD2 matches 7 bases. Trimming took 4 bases from V and 10 from J; bases not matched to a gene: 8. Germline V lookup: CDR1 SGHDT, CDR2 YYEEEE. The length of the CDR3 is 13 residues. This CDR3 reads CASSPGVAGEQFF. The CDR3 nucleotides read TGTGCCAGCAGCCCCGGCGTAGCGGGCGAGCAGTTCTTC. Looking up the rest from reference TRBV5-6 and TRBJ2-1 gives the full variable domain: DAGVTQSPTHLIKTRGQQVTLRCSPKSGHDTVSWYQQALGQGPQFIFQYYEEEERQRGNFPDRFSGHQFPNYSSELNVNALLLGDSALYLCASSPGVAGEQFFGPGTRLTVL.

This clonotype was counted many times. The rearrangement joins TRBV7-8 to TRBJ1-4, with 9 positions matching TRBD1. The V gene end was trimmed by 6 bases and the J gene end by 6 bases; junction bases not matched to a gene: 8. In germline, CDR1 is SGHVS, CDR2 FQNEAQ. There are 15 residues in the CDR3. CDR3 nucleotide sequence: TGTGCCAGCAGGCCGAAGACAGGGGGGTATGAAAAACTGTTTTTT. It yields the protein CASRPKTGGYEKLFF. Variable domain in full (rest from reference TRBV7-8 and TRBJ1-4): GAGVSQSPRYKVAKRGQDVALRCDPISGHVSLFWYQQALGQGPEFLTYFQNEAQLDKSGLPSDRFFAERPEGSVSTLKIQRTQQEDSAVYLCASRPKTGGYEKLFFGSGTQLSVL.

The chain joins TRBV7-9 to TRBJ1-1; TRBD1 matches 12 bases. Losses at the gene ends were 4 bases for V and 5 bases for J; bases not matched to a gene: 11. There are 17 residues in the CDR3. CDR1 is SEHNR, CDR2 FQNEAQ, per germline (reference sequence). The CDR3 sequence: CASSSKAGQGARTEAFF. As DNA, the CDR3 is TGTGCCAGCAGCTCAAAGGCGGGACAGGGGGCTCGGACTGAAGCTTTCTTT.